This passage covers 27 T cell receptor beta chains from one sample sequenced in a study of shared clonotypes between healthy human individuals. TCRdb's copy holds only in-frame clones and misses some; the assay was immunoSEQ multiplex PCR. This sample has under 2,500,000 clones, with around 95% found just once. Material: naive CD4+ T cells sorted from blood. Stated subset: CD45RA+ positively selected. The receptors were sampled from a man younger than 35 in good health.

This clone is a singleton in its sample. This sequence joins TRBV5-8 and TRBJ2-7; possibly TRBD1 for D (6 bases). The CDR3 consists of 17 residues. V gave up 5 bases and J gave up 0 bases, with 21 bases separating them. Germline V gene lookup returns CDR1 SGHTS and CDR2 YDEGEE. The CDR3 protein is CASSQVFGTLVSYEQYF. The CDR3 DNA is TGTGCCAGCAGTCAAGTATTCGGGACACTCGTCTCCTACGAGCAGTACTTC.

On this clone itself: At the DNA level, this CDR3 is encoded by other sequences in the same sample as well. The genes are TRBV7-6 and TRBJ2-5; 11 nucleotides match TRBD2. Germline V gives CDR1 SGHVS, CDR2 FNYEAQ. V shed 6 bases and J 5 bases; nucleotides not matched to a gene: 5. The CDR3 has 14 amino acids. CDR3 sequence: CASSLWTSGETQYF. Written as DNA, the CDR3 is TGTGCCAGCAGTCTTTGGACTAGCGGGGAGACCCAGTACTTC.

Points on this clone: The same CDR3 can be traced to other DNA sequences in this sample. The rearrangement uses TRBV28 and TRBJ1-6; a weak D match, TRBD1 (5 bases). V was clipped by 4 bases and J by 1 base, with 5 bases between them. Per germline, CDR1 MDHEN and CDR2 SYDVKM. The CDR3 is made up of 14 amino acids. This CDR3 reads CASSSGSYNSPLHF. In DNA, the CDR3 is TGTGCCAGCAGTTCAGGGTCCTATAATTCACCCCTCCACTTT.

This chain connects TRBV9 to TRBJ2-7; TRBD1 matches 10 bases. V lost 5 bases to trimming and J lost 2 bases; unmatched junction nucleotides: 4. The germline CDR1 and CDR2 sequences are SGDLS and YYNGEE. The CDR3 contains 14 residues. CDR3 bases: TGTGCCAGCAGACATGGACAGGGGGCCTACGAGCAGTACTTC. Protein product: CASRHGQGAYEQYF.

Only one count was recorded for this clone. The V gene is TRBV19, the J gene TRBJ1-5; D ambiguous. Trimming took off 2 bases at V and 7 bases at J, with 9 bases between the two ends. This CDR3 comprises 13 residues. Germline V CDR1 and CDR2: LNHDA, SQIVND (reference sequence). CDR3 DNA sequence: TGTGCCAGTAGTATAATGCCCAGACAGCCCCAGCATTTT. Translated: CASSIMPRQPQHF. Drawing the rest from reference TRBV19 and TRBJ1-5, the complete variable domain is DGGITQSPKYLFRKEGQNVTLSCEQNLNHDAMYWYRQDPGQGLRLIYYSQIVNDFQKGDIAEGYSVSREKKESFPLTVTSAQKNPTAFYLCASSIMPRQPQHFGDGTRLSIL.

The chain carries TRBV13 and TRBJ1-2; 9 nucleotides match TRBD1. Per the germline V gene, CDR1 is PRHDT and CDR2 is FYEKMQ (reference sequence). V shed 5 bases, J shed 3 bases, and the junction held 10 bases outside the gene matches. The length of the CDR3 is 16 residues. This CDR3 reads CASSKFGTGKDYGYTF. The CDR3 coding sequence is TGTGCCAGCAGCAAATTCGGGACAGGGAAGGACTATGGCTACACCTTC.

The chain uses TRBV14 and TRBJ1-2; D is unresolved. The germline V and J ends were trimmed by 5 bases and 7 bases, with 17 bases remaining between them. This CDR3 region has 14 residues. The germline V gene encodes CDR1 SGHDN and CDR2 FVKESK. The CDR3 DNA sequence: TGTGCCAGCAGCTTTAATGCAATAATCGGTGGCTACACCTTC. It specifies CASSFNAIIGGYTF. Variable domain in full (rest from reference TRBV14 and TRBJ1-2): EAGVTQFPSHSVIEKGQTVTLRCDPISGHDNLYWYRRVMGKEIKFLLHFVKESKQDESGMPNNRFLAERTGGTYSTLKVQPAELEDSGVYFCASSFNAIIGGYTFGSGTRLTVV.

The rearrangement uses TRBV5-4 and TRBJ2-7; maybe TRBD2 (5 bases). From germline, CDR1 is SGHNT and CDR2 YYREEE (reference sequence). The CDR3 is 13 residues long. V shed 3 bases and J shed 2 bases, with 9 bases lying between them. The CDR3 protein is CASSWTGTYEQYF. DNA for the CDR3: TGTGCCAGCAGCTGGACCGGGACCTACGAGCAGTACTTC. The whole variable domain, filled in from reference TRBV5-4 and TRBJ2-7, reads ETGVTQSPTHLIKTRGQQVTLRCSSQSGHNTVSWYQQALGQGPQFIFQYYREEENGRGNFPPRFSGLQFPNYSSELNVNALELDDSALYLCASSWTGTYEQYFGPGTRLTVT.

The rearrangement joins TRBV30 to TRBJ1-5; D is uncertain. The CDR3 is 13 amino acids. V was cut by 0 bases and J by 6 bases, with 9 bases left in between. Germline lookup yields CDR1 GTSNPN and CDR2 SVGIG (reference sequence). CDR3 protein: CAWSVHEGQPQHF. Here the CDR3 DNA reads TGTGCCTGGAGTGTACATGAGGGTCAGCCCCAGCATTTT.

The chain carries TRBV18 and TRBJ2-7; 8 nucleotides line up with TRBD2. The CDR3 is 15 residues long. Germline-derived CDR1 and CDR2 are KGHSH and LQKENI. V lost 3 bases, J lost 6 bases, and 10 bases stayed unmatched. The chain's CDR3 is CASSPLNGGASEQYF. The DNA for the CDR3 is TGTGCCAGCTCACCCCTTAACGGGGGGGCAAGCGAGCAGTACTTC.

The genes are TRBV5-6 and TRBJ1-2; TRBD1 agrees at 8 bases. The trim removed 4 bases at V and 8 bases at J, leaving 16 bases unmatched. CDR3 length equals 16 residues. Germline V gene sequence: CDR1 SGHDT, CDR2 YYEEEE. CDR3 in amino acids: CASSLGRTGKSGGYTF. In DNA form, the CDR3 reads TGTGCCAGCAGCCTGGGCAGGACAGGGAAGTCGGGAGGCTACACCTTC. Combining the CDR3 with reference TRBV5-6 and TRBJ1-2 gives the whole variable domain DAGVTQSPTHLIKTRGQQVTLRCSPKSGHDTVSWYQQALGQGPQFIFQYYEEEERQRGNFPDRFSGHQFPNYSSELNVNALLLGDSALYLCASSLGRTGKSGGYTFGSGTRLTVV.

The chain couples TRBV9 to TRBJ2-1; TRBD2 agrees at 10 bases. Germline CDR1 and CDR2: SGDLS and YYNGEE. V lost 2 bases, J lost 7 bases, and 6 bases stayed unmatched. CDR3 length: 15 amino acids. CDR3 sequence (DNA): TGTGCCAGCAGCGTCAGCGGGGGGGCTATTAATGAGCAGTTCTTC. Residues: CASSVSGGAINEQFF.

The sample holds one count of this clone. The rearrangement links TRBV19 to TRBJ1-5, with D possibly TRBD1 on 6 matching bases. The CDR3 loop spans 16 amino acids. The germline CDR1 and CDR2 sequences are LNHDA and SQIVND (reference sequence). Trimming cost V 1 base and J 6 bases, with 16 bases left between them. CDR3 residues: CASSIGTALVSQPQHF. In DNA form, the CDR3 reads TGTGCCAGTAGTATAGGGACAGCCTTGGTGAGTCAGCCCCAGCATTTT.

V usage is TRBV5-1 and J usage is TRBJ2-5; 10 bases are a match to TRBD2. CDR3 length: 14 residues. V was pared by 5 bases and J by 5 bases, with 6 bases of the junction left unmatched. Per germline, CDR1 SGHRS and CDR2 YFSETQ. CDR3 sequence: CASSSGTSVETQYF. CDR3 coding DNA: TGCGCCAGCAGTTCGGGGACTAGCGTGGAGACCCAGTACTTC. Filled out from reference TRBV5-1 and TRBJ2-5, the complete variable domain reads KAGVTQTPRYLIKTRGQQVTLSCSPISGHRSVSWYQQTPGQGLQFLFEYFSETQRNKGNFPGRFSGRQFSNSRSEMNVSTLELGDSALYLCASSSGTSVETQYFGPGTRLLVL.

Remarks on this clone: The identical CDR3 is also encoded by other nucleotide sequences in the sample. DNA of the CDR3: TGTGCCAGCAGCGTTGGAGGAAGTAACACTGAAGCTTTCTTT. Translated, it gives CASSVGGSNTEAFF. V usage is TRBV9 and J usage is TRBJ1-1; D not resolved. The CDR3 has 14 amino acids. The V end lost 2 bases, the J end lost 2 bases, and 10 bases lay between the germline ends. CDR1 is SGDLS and CDR2 is YYNGEE in the germline V gene.

This chain connects TRBV7-9 to TRBJ1-1; D gene ambiguous. Looked up from germline, CDR1 is SEHNR and CDR2 is FQNEAQ (reference sequence). V was cut by 5 bases and J by 1 base, with 11 bases left in between. The CDR3 is 14 amino acids. The CDR3 DNA sequence: TGTGCCAGCAGCATTTCCCTGAAGAACACTGAAGCTTTCTTT. It specifies CASSISLKNTEAFF.

CDR3: CASSLGSGTGETQYF. In DNA, the CDR3 is TGTGCCAGCAGCTTGGGAAGTGGCACCGGGGAGACCCAGTACTTC. The rearrangement links TRBV5-8 to TRBJ2-5; D is unclear. Trimming shortened V by 0 bases and J by 5 bases, and 14 bases separated the two germline ends. The germline gives CDR1 SGHTS, CDR2 YDEGEE. The CDR3 loop spans 15 amino acids.

The chain carries TRBV6-1 and TRBJ2-1, with 9 bases aligning to TRBD1. J lost 15 bases, V lost 2 bases, and 8 bases had no gene match. CDR1 and CDR2 from the germline V gene are MNHNS and SASEGT. This CDR3 comprises 13 residues. CDR3 coding DNA: TGTGCCAGCAGTGAACACAACCGGGACAGGGTGTTCTTC. It yields the protein CASSEHNRDRVFF.

The chain combines TRBV28 with TRBJ2-7; 11 bases are a match to TRBD2. From germline, CDR1 is MDHEN and CDR2 SYDVKM. The CDR3 sequence is 16 residues long. Unmatched junction bases numbered 8, after V lost 1 base and J lost 6 bases. The CDR3 DNA reads as TGTGCCAGCAGTTTATATACTAGCGGGGGCTTGGTCGAGCAGTACTTC. This encodes CASSLYTSGGLVEQYF.

The chain is built from TRBV28 and TRBJ2-2; 7 bases agree with TRBD2. The CDR3 loop spans 16 amino acids. J lost 2 bases, V lost 7 bases, and 10 bases had no gene match. CDR1 is MDHEN and CDR2 is SYDVKM in the germline V gene. Here the CDR3 DNA reads TGTGCCAGCACCCTCCGACTAGCCGCTAACACCGGGGAGCTGTTTTTT. The encoded protein is CASTLRLAANTGELFF. Combining the CDR3 with reference TRBV28 and TRBJ2-2 gives the whole variable domain DVKVTQSSRYLVKRTGEKVFLECVQDMDHENMFWYRQDPGLGLRLIYFSYDVKMKEKGDIPEGYSVSREKKERFSLILESASTNQTSMYLCASTLRLAANTGELFFGEGSRLTVL.

This chain uses TRBV7-8 with TRBJ2-1; the D is unclear. Germline V lookup: CDR1 SGHVS, CDR2 FQNEAQ. V lost 3 bases, J lost 5 bases, and 2 bases lay in between. The CDR3 consists of 11 residues. The CDR3 bases are TGTGCCAGCAGCTTCCACAATGAGCAGTTCTTC. Its translation is CASSFHNEQFF. Full variable domain (remainder filled in from reference TRBV7-8 and TRBJ2-1): GAGVSQSPRYKVAKRGQDVALRCDPISGHVSLFWYQQALGQGPEFLTYFQNEAQLDKSGLPSDRFFAERPEGSVSTLKIQRTQQEDSAVYLCASSFHNEQFFGPGTRLTVL.

The chain combines TRBV6-5 with TRBJ1-6; 8 nucleotides agree with TRBD1. The CDR3 totals 15 residues. Germline CDR1 reads MNHEY; CDR2 reads SVGAGI. Germline trimming cut 7 bases from V and 7 bases from J; bases unmatched to any gene: 9. CDR3 in amino acids: CASTRAGGRNSPLHF. CDR3 nucleotides: TGTGCCAGCACCCGGGCAGGGGGCAGGAATTCACCCCTCCACTTT.

The rearrangement joins TRBV7-2 to TRBJ1-1; 8 nucleotides agree with TRBD1. The CDR3 extends over 16 amino acids. Germline-derived CDR1 and CDR2 are SGHTA and FQGNSA. With V trimmed by 1 base and J by 2 bases, 6 bases remained unmatched. The CDR3 reads CASSLGRGHGNTEAFF. In DNA, the CDR3 is TGTGCCAGCAGCTTAGGCAGGGGGCATGGAAACACTGAAGCTTTCTTT.

The rearrangement links TRBV5-1 to TRBJ1-2; D uncertain. Germline assignment: CDR1 SGHRS and CDR2 YFSETQ. Trimming left V 2 bases short and J 1 base short, with 9 bases between. This CDR3 is 14 amino acids long. The CDR3 spells CASSFGGHNYGYTF. The CDR3 DNA sequence: TGCGCCAGCAGCTTTGGAGGCCATAACTATGGCTACACCTTC.

The chain links TRBV7-2 to TRBJ1-1; D possibly corresponds to TRBD1 (6 bases). Trimming took 3 bases from V and 12 from J, leaving 20 bases between them. The CDR3 is 14 residues long. Germline V CDR1 and CDR2: SGHTA, FQGNSA. This CDR3 reads CASSLSPNTGRTFF. CDR3 coding DNA: TGTGCCAGCAGCTTGTCTCCCAATACAGGGCGAACTTTCTTT.

V gene TRBV6-6 combines with J gene TRBJ2-7, with D tentatively TRBD2 (5 bases). The CDR3 totals 14 residues. Germline V CDR1 and CDR2: MNHNY, SVGAGI (reference sequence). V lost 6 bases and J 2 bases, leaving 14 bases between the germline ends. CDR3 coding DNA: TGTGCCAGCAGGAATCTGGGAGAGACCTACGAGCAGTACTTC. Its protein product is CASRNLGETYEQYF.

The chain is built from TRBV6-1 and TRBJ1-1; unclear D gene. The germline V gene encodes CDR1 MNHNS and CDR2 SASEGT. The CDR3 is made up of 12 amino acids. The ends were cut back, 6 bases at V and 0 bases at J, with 5 bases in the middle. CDR3 amino acids: CASRVLNTEAFF. CDR3 coding DNA: TGTGCCAGCAGGGTTTTGAACACTGAAGCTTTCTTT.